The 6 T cell receptor beta chains below were found in one sample sequenced in a study of metastatic and nonmetastatic thyroid tumors. Among the patients, none had received any treatment before thyroid surgery. TCRdb re-called clones via MiXCR from the PCR reads. The data show 25,000 to 35,000 clones, roughly 25% seen once. Sequencing input: blood. These receptors were taken from a female donor with papillary thyroid cancer or a benign thyroid nodule (not recorded which). Some clones in this sample may be carry-over from other donors' samples.

CDR3 sequence reads: CASSSILGTSSYYEQYF. The CDR3 nucleotides read TGTGCCAGCAGTTCCATACTTGGGACTAGTAGTTACTACGAGCAGTACTTC. The V gene is TRBV28, the J gene TRBJ2-7; TRBD2 agrees at 8 bases. With 4 bases clipped from V and 3 bases from J, the junction kept 14 bases outside the gene matches. Germline loops: CDR1 MDHEN, CDR2 SYDVKM. This CDR3 has 17 amino acids.

This clone occurred many times. J is TRBJ1-1 and V is TRBV4-3; a possible D gene is TRBD1 (5 bases). CDR3 length: 15 residues. Germline loops: CDR1 LGHNA, CDR2 YSLEER. V was cut by 0 bases and J by 1 base, with 9 bases left in between. The CDR3 loop reads CASSQEFRANTEAFF. The CDR3 bases are TGCGCCAGCAGCCAAGAGTTCAGGGCGAACACTGAAGCTTTCTTT.

This clone was recorded at least ten times. The chain combines TRBV5-4 with TRBJ2-2; tentative D call: TRBD1 (6 bases). The germline V gene has CDR1 SGHNT and CDR2 YYREEE (reference sequence). Trimming removed 0 bases at V and 3 bases at J, with 15 bases between. The CDR3 loop spans 17 amino acids. CDR3 sequence (DNA): TGTGCCAGCAGCTTGGGGGTGAACAGGGCTGACACCGGGGAGCTGTTTTTT. Translation: CASSLGVNRADTGELFF.

Judged by abundance, this clone is medium-sized. Other DNA sequences in this specimen translate into the identical CDR3. J is TRBJ1-6 and V is TRBV28, with 8 bases matching TRBD1. This CDR3 comprises 15 residues. Per germline, CDR1 MDHEN and CDR2 SYDVKM. Germline trimming cut 5 bases from V and 9 bases from J; bases unmatched to any gene: 9. The DNA of the CDR3 is TGTGCCAGCAGTAGACTCCAGGGGGCGAGTTCACCCCTCCACTTT. Amino acid sequence: CASSRLQGASSPLHF.

This clone was seen a handful of times. The sample has other DNA sequences that encode this CDR3 too. The chain couples TRBV6-1 to TRBJ2-1, with 9 nucleotides matching TRBD1. This CDR3 region has 12 residues. The J segment lost 16 bases and the V segment lost 7 bases, leaving 11 bases of the junction unmatched. Germline V CDR1 and CDR2: MNHNS, SASEGT. The CDR3 protein is CASIPGGQGSFF. Written as DNA, the CDR3 is TGTGCCAGCATCCCCGGGGGACAGGGTTCTTTCTTC.

This chain links TRBV7-2 with TRBJ2-5; maybe TRBD2 (6 bases). V dropped 0 bases and J dropped 5 bases, with 13 bases sitting between them. The CDR3 loop spans 15 amino acids. Germline V lookup: CDR1 SGHTA, CDR2 FQGNSA. The CDR3 loop reads CASSLAGSAGETQYF. As DNA, the CDR3 is TGTGCCAGCAGCTTAGCCGGGAGTGCCGGGGAGACCCAGTACTTC.